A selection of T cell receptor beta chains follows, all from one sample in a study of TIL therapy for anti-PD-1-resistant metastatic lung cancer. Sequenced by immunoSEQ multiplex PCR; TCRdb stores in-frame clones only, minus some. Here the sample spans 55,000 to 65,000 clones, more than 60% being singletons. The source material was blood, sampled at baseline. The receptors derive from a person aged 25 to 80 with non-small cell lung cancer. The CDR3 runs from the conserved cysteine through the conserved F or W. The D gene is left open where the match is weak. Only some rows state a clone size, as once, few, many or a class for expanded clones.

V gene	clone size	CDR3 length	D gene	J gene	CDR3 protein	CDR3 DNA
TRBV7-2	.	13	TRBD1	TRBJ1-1	CASSMTGFEKAFF	TGTGCCAGCAGCATGACAGGGTTCGAGAAAGCTTTCTTT
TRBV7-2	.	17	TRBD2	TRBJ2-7	CASSLLPAGGSILEQYF	TGTGCCAGCAGCTTATTACCAGCGGGAGGTTCGATCTTGGAGCAGTACTTC
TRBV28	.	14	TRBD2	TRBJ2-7	CASKRAGGHGEQYF	TGTGCCAGCAAGCGGGCGGGAGGTCACGGCGAGCAGTACTTC
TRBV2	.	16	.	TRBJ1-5	CASSVWGGGGNQPQHF	TGTGCCAGCAGTGTATGGGGGGGCGGCGGCAATCAGCCCCAGCATTTT
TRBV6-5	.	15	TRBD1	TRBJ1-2	CASSYSPQGGYGYTF	TGTGCCAGCAGTTACTCGCCCCAGGGGGGGTATGGCTACACCTTC
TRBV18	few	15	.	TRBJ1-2	CASSPPTEGSYGYTF	TGTGCCAGCTCACCACCGACAGAAGGGAGCTATGGCTACACCTTC
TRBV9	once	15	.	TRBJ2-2	CASSKQGHYTGELFF	TGTGCCAGCAGCAAACAGGGACACTACACCGGGGAGCTGTTTTTT
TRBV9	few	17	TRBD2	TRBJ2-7	CASSARLAGGKVGEQYF	TGTGCCAGCAGCGCCCGACTAGCGGGAGGGAAAGTTGGCGAGCAGTACTTC
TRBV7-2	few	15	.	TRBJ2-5	CASSLAGASEETQYF	TGTGCCAGCAGCTTAGCGGGGGCTAGCGAAGAGACCCAGTACTTC
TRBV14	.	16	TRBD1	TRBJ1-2	CASSESGTDIIYGYTF	TGTGCCAGCAGTGAGTCCGGGACAGATATTATATATGGCTACACCTTC
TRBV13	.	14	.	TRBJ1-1	CASSPPGHNTEAFF	TGTGCCAGCAGCCCCCCGGGACACAACACTGAAGCTTTCTTT
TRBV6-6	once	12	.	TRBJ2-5	CASSLEGETQYF	TGTGCCAGCAGTTTAGAGGGAGAGACCCAGTACTTC